The sequence of this T cell receptor (beta chain) was determined in a study of T cells in Graves' hyperthyroidism and ophthalmopathy. Trimming at V came to 0 bases and at J to 2 bases, leaving 5 bases not matched to a gene. CDR1 and CDR2 from the germline V gene are SGHRS and YFSETQ. The CDR3 runs 16 residues. This clonotype was seen a handful of times. Hyperthyroidism in the patients, aged 18 to 65, was newly diagnosed and under 2 months in duration. Fresh peripheral blood, 9.5 to 10 ml of it, supplied the PBMCs. The investigators amplified TCR beta CDR3 regions from RNA transcripts. In the first-round RT-PCR of the TCR CDR3, the HTBI primer set was used. TCRdb recomputed calls from the multiplex PCR reads with MiXCR, one row per CDR3 protein. The table has a few hundred thousand distinct CDR3 sequences, approximately 15% seen once.

This sequence joins TRBV5-1 and TRBJ2-3; 8 nucleotides agree with TRBD2. This clonotype was sampled from a woman under 30 with Graves' hyperthyroidism. Sequencing was performed on blood. CDR3 sequence: CASSLAYGRATDTQYF. In DNA form, the CDR3 reads TGCGCCAGCAGCTTGGCCTACGGGAGGGCCACAGATACGCAGTATTTT.